Described below is a single T cell receptor (beta chain) sequence and its context. Its antigen remains unknown. A multiplex PCR was run with 60 Vbeta primers and 13 Jbeta primers. Libraries were prepared by immunoSEQ multiplex PCR; TCRdb keeps only in-frame clonotypes and omits some of them. The sample holds 150,000 to 200,000 clones, approximately 80% seen once. The ends lost 0 bases at V and 5 bases at J; junction bases unmatched: 3. Germline loops: CDR1 SGHTA, CDR2 FQGTGA. CDR3 length equals 14 residues. These data come from a study of cytomegalovirus exposure and HLA in healthy donors. General observations from the study: The classifier reportedly diagnosed cytomegalovirus status with high sensitivity and specificity. Later analysis associated a missense DCLRE1C variant with TCR beta V- and J-gene trimming.

This chain uses TRBV7-3 with TRBJ2-5; 7 positions agree with TRBD1. The sequenced sample was PBMCs. The clonotype was recovered from a man aged 45-65 years in good health and CMV-seropositive. CDR3 DNA: TGTGCCAGCAGCTTAACCCCACAGGGGGAGACCCAGTACTTC. Translation gives CASSLTPQGETQYF.